This T cell receptor (beta chain) was recorded in a study of T cell repertoires in cytomegalovirus infection (dated by TCRdb to the late 2010s). Some background on the complete study: Donor HLA type was relevant to the analysis, because carriage of CMV infection together with the matching HLA type was indicated by public TCR beta signatures. Study-level results and caveats: The ex vivo response was dominated by HLA-C-restricted CMV-specific TCR beta clonotypes, which also provided the single most frequent clonotype in two of eight donors. Cumulative frequency of public TCR beta family members discriminated carriers of CMV infection plus the relevant HLA type in this cohort and an independent roughly 330-donor cohort.

The CDR3 sequence holds 21 residues, the cysteine and phenylalanine included. Just CDR3 DNA is preserved here, 63 bases in frame from base 1. CDR1 and CDR2, per the germline V gene, are SGHVS and FQNEAQ. Between the V and J ends, shortened by 3 bases and 1 base respectively, the junction contains 27 bases. Sequencing was carried out with an Illumina HiSeq 1500. TCRdb handled the public reads itself, with Q25 trimming in fastp and clone calling in MiXCR, and kept productive beta chains. Entries that share a CDR3 protein sequence are merged under the most common genes and DNA. The sample table shows approximately 700,000 distinct CDR3 sequences, and 35% are seen once. Clones ranked in the top ten supply about 2.8% of the sample. This clonotype was found a few times. This clone's antigen is unknown. Nothing much larger sits one base from this clone, and base qualities are not available.

This TCR was recovered from a human donor in good health (CMV status not recorded). Some clones in this sample may be carry-over from other donors' samples. The specimen was PBMCs. The chain was built from TRBV7-8 and TRBJ2-2; TRBD1 might be the D gene, on 6 matching bases. The sequenced DNA: TGTGCCAGCAGCTTTGAGTCGTATGGAAAACAGGGCCCGAAGAACACCGGGGAGCTGTTTTTT. Its protein reads: CASSFESYGKQGPKNTGELFF.